Listed below are T cell receptor beta chains from one sample, sequenced in a study of cytomegalovirus exposure and HLA in healthy donors. Data came from immunoSEQ multiplex PCR; TCRdb stores just in-frame clones and leaves some out. The sample yields 150,000 to 200,000 clones, roughly 86% seen once. The sample was PBMCs. The receptors were gathered from a man aged 18 to 35 in good health and CMV-seropositive. CDR3s include the opening cysteine and the closing phenylalanine or tryptophan. D genes are given only for firm matches. Clone size is shown for a subset of rows, as once, few, many or a class of expanded clone.

clone size	V gene	J gene	D gene	CDR3 DNA	CDR3 protein
.	TRBV7-9	TRBJ2-5	TRBD2	TGTGCCAGCAGCTTAACTCGGGGGGAGGGAGAGACCCAGTACTTC	CASSLTRGEGETQYF
once	TRBV9	TRBJ2-1	.	TGTGCCAGCAGTTTGGGCACGCCCTACAATGAGCAGTTCTTC	CASSLGTPYNEQFF
.	TRBV7-9	TRBJ2-1	.	TGTGCCAGCAGCTCCCCGGGGTTCTCCTACAATGAGCAGTTCTTC	CASSSPGFSYNEQFF
.	TRBV9	TRBJ2-7	TRBD1	TGTGCCAGCAGTGCCGGGACAGGGATTTACGAGCAGTACTTC	CASSAGTGIYEQYF
.	TRBV5-1	TRBJ1-1	.	TGCGCCAGCTATAACAGCTACACTGAAGCTTTCTTT	CASYNSYTEAFF
.	TRBV28	TRBJ1-5	.	TGTGCCAGCAGTCCCGCAGCGGCGGTCTGGGAGCCCCAGCATTTT	CASSPAAAVWEPQHF
few	TRBV28	TRBJ2-1	.	TGTGCCAGCAGTTACACAAGAATCAGCTCCTACAATGAGCAGTTCTTC	CASSYTRISSYNEQFF
.	TRBV6-5	TRBJ2-5	.	TGTGCCAGCAGTCTCAGGGATTGGGAGACCCAGTACTTC	CASSLRDWETQYF
.	TRBV30	TRBJ1-2	.	TGTGCCTGGAAATCGGGACAACTCTATGGCTACACCTTC	CAWKSGQLYGYTF
few	TRBV7-2	TRBJ2-1	.	TGTGCCAGCAGCCTGCTCCCGGGGTACAATGAGCAGTTCTTC	CASSLLPGYNEQFF
few	TRBV6-6	TRBJ1-2	TRBD1	TGTGCCAGCAGCGGTATGACGGACAGGGGCGGCTACACCTTC	CASSGMTDRGGYTF
.	TRBV21-1	TRBJ2-1	.	TGTGCCAGCAGCAAAGGACATCGGCGGGGGGACAATGAGCAGTTCTTC	CASSKGHRRGDNEQFF
.	TRBV9	TRBJ1-1	.	TGTGCCAGCAGCCCTAACTCGAACACTGAAGCTTTCTTT	CASSPNSNTEAFF
.	TRBV15	TRBJ2-5	.	TGTGCCACCAGCAGAGATCAAGCAGGGAAAGGAGAGACCCAGTACTTC	CATSRDQAGKGETQYF
.	TRBV6-5	TRBJ2-3	TRBD2	TGTGCCAGCAGTTACGCGGGGGGCCCCACAGATACGCAGTATTTT	CASSYAGGPTDTQYF
.	TRBV30	TRBJ2-2	TRBD1	TGTGCCTGGAGTTCCGGGACAGCGAACACCGGGGAGCTGTTTTTT	CAWSSGTANTGELFF
.	TRBV9	TRBJ2-7	TRBD1	TGTGCCAGCAGCGGAGGGACAGGGGTTTCCTACGAGCAGTACTTC	CASSGGTGVSYEQYF
.	TRBV6-6	TRBJ1-2	TRBD1	TGTGCCAGCGCTAAGACAGGGGGAACCCCTGGCTACACCTTC	CASAKTGGTPGYTF
.	TRBV5-5	TRBJ1-5	.	TGTGCCAGCAGCTTCGGGAGGAGCTTAAATCAGCCCCAGCATTTT	CASSFGRSLNQPQHF
few	TRBV19	TRBJ2-3	TRBD2	TGTGCCAGTAGTGGTGCTAGCGGGGACACAGATACGCAGTATTTT	CASSGASGDTDTQYF
.	TRBV5-4	TRBJ2-5	.	TGTGCCAGCAGCATTTGGGGCAGCAGCGAGACCCAGTACTTC	CASSIWGSSETQYF
.	TRBV2	TRBJ2-5	TRBD2	TGTGCCAGCAGTGAACAACTAGCGATAGGGACCCAGTACTTC	CASSEQLAIGTQYF
.	TRBV19	TRBJ1-2	TRBD1	TGTGCCAGTAGACCCGCTGGGACAGGGAACTATGGCTACACCTTC	CASRPAGTGNYGYTF
.	TRBV7-2	TRBJ1-2	.	TGTGCCAGCAGCTCCGGGACTCAGTATGGCTACACCTTC	CASSSGTQYGYTF
.	TRBV2	TRBJ2-5	TRBD2	TGTGCCAGCGGGGGGGGGAGCGGCCAGGAGACCCAGTACTTC	CASGGGSGQETQYF
.	TRBV29-1	TRBJ2-5	TRBD2	TGCAGCGTTGTGGGGATAGCGGGAGGGCCTCCCGAGACCCAGTACTTC	CSVVGIAGGPPETQYF
.	TRBV7-6	TRBJ1-1	.	TGTGCCAGCAGCTTAGGTCGGGCCAGGGGGAACACTGAAGCTTTCTTT	CASSLGRARGNTEAFF
.	TRBV9	TRBJ2-3	.	TGTGCCAGCAGCGTAGCGGACTACCCCACCCCAGATACGCAGTATTTT	CASSVADYPTPDTQYF
.	TRBV29-1	TRBJ1-1	.	TGCAGCGTTACGGTGAACACTGAAGCTTTCTTT	CSVTVNTEAFF
.	TRBV7-2	TRBJ1-6	TRBD1	TGTGCCAGCAGCCCGGACAGGGCCTTTAATTCACCCCTCCACTTT	CASSPDRAFNSPLHF
.	TRBV13	TRBJ2-7	.	TGTGCCAGCAGCGTACAGACCTCCTACGAGCAGTACTTC	CASSVQTSYEQYF
.	TRBV4-1	TRBJ2-7	TRBD2	TGCGCCAGCAGCCAAGGTCTGGCGGGGGGCCTCTACGAGCAGTACTTC	CASSQGLAGGLYEQYF
.	TRBV6-1	TRBJ1-2	.	TGTGCCAGCAATGAAAGGGGGGGCTATGGCTACACCTTC	CASNERGGYGYTF
.	TRBV28	TRBJ1-5	.	TGTGCCAGCAGTTTCGACAACACGAATCAGCCCCAGCATTTT	CASSFDNTNQPQHF
.	TRBV7-9	TRBJ1-4	TRBD1	TGTGCCAGCAGCAGAACCGGGACAGGGGGTGAAAAACTGTTTTTT	CASSRTGTGGEKLFF
few	TRBV7-6	TRBJ1-1	.	TGTGCCAGCAGCGCTCCGGGACACAACACTGAAGCTTTCTTT	CASSAPGHNTEAFF
.	TRBV4-2	TRBJ1-5	.	TGTGCCAGCAGCCAAGACAGGAGAGGGGGTAGGCCCCAGCATTTT	CASSQDRRGGRPQHF
.	TRBV7-3	TRBJ2-7	TRBD2	TGTGCCAGCAGCTTAGGGGCCGCGGGAGGACTGTACTTC	CASSLGAAGGLYF
.	TRBV2	TRBJ2-5	TRBD2	TGTGCCGCTAGCGGAGGGGAGACCCAGTACTTC	CAASGGETQYF
.	TRBV2	TRBJ2-7	.	TGTGCCAGCAATCGGGGGAGGTCGACCTACGAGCAGTACTTC	CASNRGRSTYEQYF
.	TRBV28	TRBJ2-7	.	TGTGCCAGCAGTTTATCCCCGGGACTTAGGGCGGCCTACGAGCAGTACTTC	CASSLSPGLRAAYEQYF
.	TRBV4-1	TRBJ1-5	TRBD1	TGCGCCAGCAGCTTTCGACAGGGTGAAGGGCAGCCCCAGCATTTT	CASSFRQGEGQPQHF
.	TRBV4-3	TRBJ2-7	TRBD2	TGCGCCAGCAGCCCTCTAGCGGGAGGGCCCTACGAGCAGTACTTC	CASSPLAGGPYEQYF
.	TRBV2	TRBJ2-7	TRBD1	TGTGCCAGCAGTGAAGGGACAGGGCACTACGAGCAGTACTTC	CASSEGTGHYEQYF
once	TRBV7-2	TRBJ2-5	TRBD2	TGTGCCAGCAGCCTAGCGCGGGGGGGCGCGACCCAGTACTTC	CASSLARGGATQYF